Listed below are T cell receptor beta chains from one sample, sequenced in a study of blood T cell repertoires in COVID-19. Sequenced by immunoSEQ multiplex PCR; TCRdb stores in-frame clones only, minus some. The data show about 140,000 clones, roughly 78% seen once. Source material: peripheral blood. All receptors come from a man in his 60s with acute or convalescent COVID-19. The CDR3 runs from the conserved cysteine through the conserved F or W. A D gene is named only where the DNA matches it firmly. Size is stated for part of the rows, as once, few or many counts, or as a class when the clone is expanded.

d_gene: TRBD2; abundance: .; v_gene: TRBV6-2/TRBV6-3; j_gene: TRBJ2-2; CDR3nt: TGTGCCAGCAGTTTTCTAGCGGGAGGAACGAACACCGGGGAGCTGTTTTTT; CDR3aa: CASSFLAGGTNTGELFF
d_gene: .; abundance: .; v_gene: TRBV5-1; j_gene: TRBJ2-5; CDR3nt: TGCGCCAGCAGCTTGGGGGGCAGGATAGCCCAGTACTTC; CDR3aa: CASSLGGRIAQYF
d_gene: .; abundance: .; v_gene: TRBV6-5; j_gene: TRBJ1-2; CDR3nt: TGTGCCAGCAGTCCGGACAAAGTCTATGGCTACACCTTC; CDR3aa: CASSPDKVYGYTF
d_gene: .; abundance: .; v_gene: TRBV5-5; j_gene: TRBJ2-1; CDR3nt: TGTGCCAGCAGCTTGGACAGCACCTCCAATGAGCAGTTCTTC; CDR3aa: CASSLDSTSNEQFF
d_gene: TRBD1; abundance: .; v_gene: TRBV19; j_gene: TRBJ1-4; CDR3nt: TGTGCCAGTAGTACGACAGGGATTAATGAAAAACTGTTTTTT; CDR3aa: CASSTTGINEKLFF
d_gene: TRBD2; abundance: .; v_gene: TRBV4-2; j_gene: TRBJ2-1; CDR3nt: TGTGCCAGCAGCCTCTCCGGGACTACAAATGAGCAGTTCTTC; CDR3aa: CASSLSGTTNEQFF
d_gene: .; abundance: .; v_gene: TRBV20-1; j_gene: TRBJ1-5; CDR3nt: TGCAGTGCTAGTAGCCGAAGGACAGGCAATCAGCCCCAGCATTTT; CDR3aa: CSASSRRTGNQPQHF
d_gene: .; abundance: .; v_gene: TRBV28; j_gene: TRBJ1-6; CDR3nt: TGTGCCAGCAGTTTATATAGCCCCTTGGCCTATAATTCACCCCTCCACTTT; CDR3aa: CASSLYSPLAYNSPLHF
d_gene: TRBD1; abundance: .; v_gene: TRBV10-3; j_gene: TRBJ1-1; CDR3nt: TGTGCCATCAGTGAACCGGGACAGGGGATCATGAACACTGAAGCTTTCTTT; CDR3aa: CAISEPGQGIMNTEAFF
d_gene: .; abundance: .; v_gene: TRBV14; j_gene: TRBJ1-6; CDR3nt: TGTGCCAGCAGCCAAGAGACAGCTAATTCACCCCTCCACTTT; CDR3aa: CASSQETANSPLHF
d_gene: .; abundance: .; v_gene: TRBV28; j_gene: TRBJ2-7; CDR3nt: TGTGCCAGCAGACGGGTGGGCGCCGGGGGGCACGAGCAGTACTTC; CDR3aa: CASRRVGAGGHEQYF
d_gene: .; abundance: .; v_gene: TRBV19; j_gene: TRBJ2-5; CDR3nt: TGTGCCAGTAGTATAGGGGGCAGGGGTCAAGAGACCCAGTACTTC; CDR3aa: CASSIGGRGQETQYF
d_gene: TRBD1; abundance: .; v_gene: TRBV10-3; j_gene: TRBJ2-7; CDR3nt: TGTGCCATCATTCTATTTAGGGACAGCTCCTACGAGCAGTACTTC; CDR3aa: CAIILFRDSSYEQYF
d_gene: TRBD1; abundance: once; v_gene: TRBV29-1; j_gene: TRBJ1-1; CDR3nt: TGCAGCGTGGGGGCAGGGGGGAACACTGAAGCTTTCTTT; CDR3aa: CSVGAGGNTEAFF
d_gene: TRBD1; abundance: .; v_gene: TRBV4-2; j_gene: TRBJ1-5; CDR3nt: TGTGCCAGCAGCCCCGGGACAGGGAGTTTTGAGCCCCAGCATTTT; CDR3aa: CASSPGTGSFEPQHF
d_gene: .; abundance: .; v_gene: TRBV5-4; j_gene: TRBJ2-5; CDR3nt: TGTGCCAGCAGCTCTGCTAGCGATCAAGAGACCCAGTACTTC; CDR3aa: CASSSASDQETQYF
d_gene: TRBD1; abundance: .; v_gene: TRBV6-2/TRBV6-3; j_gene: TRBJ1-1; CDR3nt: TGTGCCAGCAGTTCGACAGGGGGTCGTATCCGTGAAGCTTTCTTT; CDR3aa: CASSSTGGRIREAFF
d_gene: TRBD1; abundance: .; v_gene: TRBV7-9; j_gene: TRBJ1-4; CDR3nt: TGTGCCAGCAGGGACAGGGGGGCAAAACTGTTTTTT; CDR3aa: CASRDRGAKLFF
d_gene: TRBD1; abundance: once; v_gene: TRBV27; j_gene: TRBJ1-5; CDR3nt: TGTGCCAGCAGTCCGGTGACAGGGGAAGGCAATCAGCCCCAGCATTTT; CDR3aa: CASSPVTGEGNQPQHF
d_gene: TRBD2; abundance: .; v_gene: TRBV9; j_gene: TRBJ2-7; CDR3nt: TGTGCCAGCAGCGTAGCTAGCGGCTCCTACGAGCAGTACTTC; CDR3aa: CASSVASGSYEQYF
d_gene: TRBD2; abundance: .; v_gene: TRBV6-1; j_gene: TRBJ2-3; CDR3nt: TGTGCCAGCAGTGACCCGGGAGGGTATATAGATACGCAGTATTTT; CDR3aa: CASSDPGGYIDTQYF
d_gene: .; abundance: many; v_gene: TRBV7-9; j_gene: TRBJ2-7; CDR3nt: TGTGCCAGCAGCCATGGTATGAGCTCCTACGAGCAGTACTTC; CDR3aa: CASSHGMSSYEQYF
d_gene: TRBD1; abundance: once; v_gene: TRBV5-1; j_gene: TRBJ2-2; CDR3nt: TGCGCCAGCACCGACCCCTCCGGGACAGGGCTGGTCGGGGAGCTGTTTTTT; CDR3aa: CASTDPSGTGLVGELFF
d_gene: .; abundance: .; v_gene: TRBV7-3; j_gene: TRBJ1-6; CDR3nt: TGTGCCAGCAGCCCCCAGAGGAATTCACCCCTCCACTTT; CDR3aa: CASSPQRNSPLHF
d_gene: .; abundance: .; v_gene: TRBV2; j_gene: TRBJ1-2; CDR3nt: TGTGCCAGCAGTCCTCAGGGCATCGGCTATGGCTACACCTTC; CDR3aa: CASSPQGIGYGYTF
d_gene: .; abundance: .; v_gene: TRBV19; j_gene: TRBJ2-3; CDR3nt: TGTGCCAGTAGTATAGAACGGTTCACAGATACGCAGTATTTT; CDR3aa: CASSIERFTDTQYF
d_gene: TRBD1; abundance: once; v_gene: TRBV5-1; j_gene: TRBJ2-1; CDR3nt: TGCGCCAGCAGCTTGGAGGTACGGGCAGGGGGTGCGGATGAGCAGTTCTTC; CDR3aa: CASSLEVRAGGADEQFF
d_gene: .; abundance: .; v_gene: TRBV2; j_gene: TRBJ1-5; CDR3nt: TGTGCCAGCAGTGAATGGGTTAGAGGGAATCAGCCCCAGCATTTT; CDR3aa: CASSEWVRGNQPQHF
d_gene: .; abundance: few; v_gene: TRBV10-3; j_gene: TRBJ2-2; CDR3nt: TGTGCCATCAGTGAGTCTGCGGCCCCGAACACCGGGGAGCTGTTTTTT; CDR3aa: CAISESAAPNTGELFF
d_gene: .; abundance: few; v_gene: TRBV27; j_gene: TRBJ1-6; CDR3nt: TGTGCCAGCAGTCCGCGGTCATTTAATTCACCCCTCCACTTT; CDR3aa: CASSPRSFNSPLHF
d_gene: .; abundance: .; v_gene: TRBV3-1/TRBV3-2; j_gene: TRBJ1-6; CDR3nt: TGTGCCAGCAGCCAAGTCGGCAGGGGTCCCCTCCACTTT; CDR3aa: CASSQVGRGPLHF
d_gene: TRBD1; abundance: .; v_gene: TRBV6-5; j_gene: TRBJ2-1; CDR3nt: TGTGCCAGCAGTTTCCCAGGGGGCAACGACAATGAGCAGTTCTTC; CDR3aa: CASSFPGGNDNEQFF
d_gene: .; abundance: .; v_gene: TRBV7-3; j_gene: TRBJ2-7; CDR3nt: TGTGCCAGCAACCCTTTGCAGGCCTACGAGCAGTACTTC; CDR3aa: CASNPLQAYEQYF
d_gene: .; abundance: .; v_gene: TRBV6-1; j_gene: TRBJ1-3; CDR3nt: TGTGCCAGCAGTGAGGCGGGACGTCGAAACACCATATATTTT; CDR3aa: CASSEAGRRNTIYF
d_gene: .; abundance: .; v_gene: TRBV7-9; j_gene: TRBJ2-1; CDR3nt: TGTGCCAGCAGCTTCAATATATTACAGGGCAATGAGCAGTTCTTC; CDR3aa: CASSFNILQGNEQFF
d_gene: TRBD2; abundance: .; v_gene: TRBV14; j_gene: TRBJ2-2; CDR3nt: TGTGCCAGCAGCCAAACACTAGCGGGAGCCACCGGGGAGCTGTTTTTT; CDR3aa: CASSQTLAGATGELFF
d_gene: .; abundance: .; v_gene: TRBV5-1; j_gene: TRBJ2-5; CDR3nt: TGCGCCAGCAGCACCGTTTTGGGGACGGGAGCGGAGACCCAGTACTTC; CDR3aa: CASSTVLGTGAETQYF
d_gene: .; abundance: .; v_gene: TRBV15; j_gene: TRBJ1-5; CDR3nt: TGTGCCACCAGCAGAGAGGGCAGAAGCAATCAGCCCCAGCATTTT; CDR3aa: CATSREGRSNQPQHF
d_gene: .; abundance: .; v_gene: TRBV5-1; j_gene: TRBJ1-6; CDR3nt: TGCGCCAGCAGCTTGCAGGGGTATTCACCCCTCCACTTT; CDR3aa: CASSLQGYSPLHF
d_gene: .; abundance: .; v_gene: TRBV12-3/TRBV12-4; j_gene: TRBJ2-1; CDR3nt: TGTGCCTCCGCCAGAGGGGGTAACGAGCAGTTCTTC; CDR3aa: CASARGGNEQFF
d_gene: TRBD1; abundance: few; v_gene: TRBV7-3; j_gene: TRBJ2-2; CDR3nt: TGTGCCAGCAGCCCAACAGGGGGAAAGCGTACCGGGGAGCTGTTTTTT; CDR3aa: CASSPTGGKRTGELFF
d_gene: .; abundance: .; v_gene: TRBV12-3/TRBV12-4; j_gene: TRBJ1-6; CDR3nt: TGTGCCAGCAGTCCCCAGGGGAATTCACCCCTCCACTTT; CDR3aa: CASSPQGNSPLHF
d_gene: TRBD1; abundance: once; v_gene: TRBV18; j_gene: TRBJ1-2; CDR3nt: TGTGCCAGCTCACCAGTGTTCGGGACAGGGGGTTCTGGCTACACCTTC; CDR3aa: CASSPVFGTGGSGYTF
d_gene: TRBD1; abundance: .; v_gene: TRBV5-4; j_gene: TRBJ2-1; CDR3nt: TGTGCCAGCAGCCCCCACGGGACAGGATCCGATGAGCAGTTCTTC; CDR3aa: CASSPHGTGSDEQFF
d_gene: TRBD1; abundance: .; v_gene: TRBV19; j_gene: TRBJ1-5; CDR3nt: TGTGCCAGTAGTATAAGGGGGACAGGGGTCCAGCCCCAGCATTTT; CDR3aa: CASSIRGTGVQPQHF
d_gene: .; abundance: once; v_gene: TRBV5-1; j_gene: TRBJ1-1; CDR3nt: TGCGCCAGCAGCTTGGTTGGATTCCAGGACACTGAAGCTTTTTTT; CDR3aa: CASSLVGFQDTEAFF
d_gene: TRBD2; abundance: .; v_gene: TRBV12-3/TRBV12-4; j_gene: TRBJ2-7; CDR3nt: TGTGCCAGCAGTTTAGCGGGAGGGAACGAGCAGTACTTC; CDR3aa: CASSLAGGNEQYF
d_gene: TRBD1; abundance: few; v_gene: TRBV4-2; j_gene: TRBJ2-7; CDR3nt: TGTGCCAGCAGCCAAGACCAGGGGGATTACTACGAGCAGTACTTC; CDR3aa: CASSQDQGDYYEQYF
d_gene: .; abundance: .; v_gene: TRBV10-3; j_gene: TRBJ2-1; CDR3nt: TGTGCCATCAGTGAGTCGAGAGGGGGCAATGAGCAGTTCTTC; CDR3aa: CAISESRGGNEQFF
d_gene: TRBD1; abundance: few; v_gene: TRBV13; j_gene: TRBJ1-1; CDR3nt: TGTGCCAGCAGCCCCAGGGGGATGGGCACTGAAGCTTTCTTT; CDR3aa: CASSPRGMGTEAFF
d_gene: .; abundance: .; v_gene: TRBV7-9; j_gene: TRBJ1-5; CDR3nt: TGTGCCAGCAGCTTGACAGAAGCTACGCCCCAGCATTTT; CDR3aa: CASSLTEATPQHF
d_gene: TRBD2; abundance: .; v_gene: TRBV14; j_gene: TRBJ2-2; CDR3nt: TGTGCCAGCAGCCAGGCGGGGGGTTCCACCGGGGAGCTGTTTTTT; CDR3aa: CASSQAGGSTGELFF
d_gene: .; abundance: .; v_gene: TRBV5-1; j_gene: TRBJ2-2; CDR3nt: TGCGCCAGCAGCTTGGCCGGCGCAGGAATAAACACCGGGGAGCTGTTTTTT; CDR3aa: CASSLAGAGINTGELFF
d_gene: .; abundance: .; v_gene: TRBV5-6; j_gene: TRBJ2-7; CDR3nt: TGTGCCAGCAGATTAAACCGGGGGGAGCAGTACTTC; CDR3aa: CASRLNRGEQYF
d_gene: .; abundance: .; v_gene: TRBV2; j_gene: TRBJ2-2; CDR3nt: TGTGCCAGCACCGAAGGGACTCACACCGGGGAGCTGTTTTTT; CDR3aa: CASTEGTHTGELFF